The 10 T cell receptor beta chains below were found in one sample sequenced in a study of technical replicates of blood from a handful of donors. TCRdb keeps only in-frame clones here, not all; method: immunoSEQ multiplex PCR. The sample carries 65,000 to 95,000 clones, 95% to 98% recorded once. The source material was T cells isolated from PBMCs. The receptors stem from a human donor in good health.

The V gene is TRBV4-3, the J gene TRBJ1-3; D not certain. Germline V gene data show CDR1 as LGHNA and CDR2 as YSLEER. Trimming removed 1 base from V and 0 bases from J, with 13 bases in between. The CDR3 runs 17 residues. The CDR3 loop reads CASSQGRRRSSGNTIYF. The CDR3 DNA reads TGCGCCAGCAGCCAAGGTAGGCGGCGGAGCTCTGGAAACACCATATATTTT.

In its sample, this clone was seen once. The rearrangement joins TRBV11-3 to TRBJ1-2; D call uncertain. The CDR3 covers 12 residues. The germline V gene encodes CDR1 SGHNT and CDR2 YENEEA. V was clipped by 5 bases and J by 8 bases, with 12 bases between them. CDR3 region: CASSTQARGYTF. CDR3 bases: TGTGCCAGCAGCACTCAAGCTCGGGGCTACACCTTC. The whole variable domain, remainder taken from reference TRBV11-3 and TRBJ1-2, is EAGVVQSPRYKIIEKKQPVAFWCNPISGHNTLYWYLQNLGQGPELLIRYENEEAVDDSQLPKDRFSAERLKGVDSTLKIQPAELGDSAVYLCASSTQARGYTFGSGTRLTVV.

The chain links TRBV5-4 to TRBJ2-5, with 10 bases matching TRBD2. Trimming removed 2 bases from V and 0 bases from J; junction bases left unmatched: 7. CDR3 length equals 17 residues. Germline V gene sequence: CDR1 SGHNT, CDR2 YYREEE (reference sequence). CDR3 residues: CASSFKLAGAYQETQYF. CDR3 DNA sequence: TGTGCCAGCAGCTTCAAGCTAGCGGGAGCGTACCAAGAGACCCAGTACTTC.

The rearrangement links TRBV9 to TRBJ1-2; weak D call: TRBD1 (5 bases). CDR3 length: 14 amino acids. In germline, CDR1 is SGDLS, CDR2 YYNGEE. Trimming pared 2 bases from V and 2 bases from J, leaving 10 bases between. The CDR3 reads CASSVRQMNYGYTF. The CDR3 DNA sequence: TGTGCCAGCAGCGTTCGACAGATGAACTATGGCTACACCTTC.

This sequence joins TRBV6-5 and TRBJ1-4, with D perhaps TRBD1 (5 bases). CDR3 length: 13 residues. V lost 6 bases and J 3 bases, leaving 8 bases between the germline ends. Per germline, CDR1 MNHEY and CDR2 SVGAGI. The CDR3 spells CASRGGANEKLFF. The DNA for the CDR3 is TGTGCCAGCAGGGGGGGGGCTAATGAAAAACTGTTTTTT.

The V and J genes are TRBV7-9 and TRBJ2-5; D is unresolved. Deletions cut 1 base from V and 11 bases from J, with 11 bases between. Germline lookup yields CDR1 SEHNR and CDR2 FQNEAQ (reference sequence). The CDR3 is made up of 12 amino acids. CDR3 nucleotides: TGTGCCAGCAGCTTAGGAGTCCACTCTCAGTACTTC. This sequence encodes CASSLGVHSQYF. Full variable domain (rest looked up from reference TRBV7-9 and TRBJ2-5): DTGVSQNPRHKITKRGQNVTFRCDPISEHNRLYWYRQTLGQGPEFLTYFQNEAQLEKSRLLSDRFSAERPKGSFSTLEIQRTEQGDSAMYLCASSLGVHSQYFGPGTRLLVL.

The chain couples TRBV5-1 to TRBJ1-5; D is uncertain. The CDR3 sequence is 14 residues long. Between the trimmed V and J ends, which lost 4 bases and 4 bases, there was a span of 12 bases. Germline V gene lookup returns CDR1 SGHRS and CDR2 YFSETQ. CDR3 sequence (DNA): TGCGCCAGCAGCCCCACGGAGGGTAATCAGCCCCAGCATTTT. It is translated as CASSPTEGNQPQHF.

The chain links TRBV7-2 to TRBJ1-3; 8 nucleotides match TRBD1. CDR3 size: 15 residues. The germline V gene encodes CDR1 SGHTA and CDR2 FQGNSA. Unmatched junction bases numbered 5, after V lost 5 bases and J lost 2 bases. CDR3 residues: CASSTGTGAGNTIYF. In nucleotides, the CDR3 is TGTGCCAGCAGCACCGGGACAGGAGCTGGAAACACCATATATTTT.

This rearrangement joins TRBV7-2 to TRBJ1-2, with 11 bases matching TRBD1. Germline V lookup: CDR1 SGHTA, CDR2 FQGNSA. The V and J ends lost 5 bases and 5 bases, in that order; junction bases with no gene match: 4. This CDR3 has 14 amino acids. The CDR3 region is CASSPDRGPYGYTF. DNA of the CDR3: TGTGCCAGCAGCCCGGACAGGGGGCCTTATGGCTACACCTTC.

The rearrangement joins TRBV11-3 to TRBJ2-1; D is undetermined. The germline V gene has CDR1 SGHNT and CDR2 YENEEA. V lost 1 base and J lost 6, with 7 bases in between. This CDR3 is 13 amino acids long. CDR3 residues: CASSLGPSNEQFF. The CDR3 DNA reads TGTGCCAGCAGCTTAGGCCCTAGCAATGAGCAGTTCTTC.